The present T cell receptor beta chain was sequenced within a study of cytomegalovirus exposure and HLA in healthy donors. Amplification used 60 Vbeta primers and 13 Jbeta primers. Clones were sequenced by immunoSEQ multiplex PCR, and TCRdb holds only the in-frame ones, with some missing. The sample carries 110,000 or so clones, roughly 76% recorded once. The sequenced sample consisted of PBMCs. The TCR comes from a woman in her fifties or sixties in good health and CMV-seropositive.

CDR3 in DNA: TGTGCCACCGCCCCGACAGGGACCGAGCAGTACTTC. It translates to CATAPTGTEQYF. This chain links TRBV10-3 with TRBJ2-7; 7 positions match TRBD1. Germline CDR1 is ENHRY and CDR2 is SYGVKD. V trimming: 10 bases; J trimming: 6 bases; junction bases outside the gene matches: 9. This CDR3 has 12 amino acids.